These 21 T cell receptor beta chains came from one sample sequenced in a study of breast tumors, draining lymph nodes, adjacent tissues. Samples came from axillary lymph nodes draining the breast cancer. TCRdb passed the multiplex PCR reads through MiXCR, listing each CDR3 protein once. The sample consists of roughly 130,000 distinct CDR3 sequences, 15% to 20% of them appearing once. Material: axillary lymph node tissue. The receptor set was obtained from a female donor with breast cancer. Some clones in this sample may be carry-over from other donors' samples.

The sample holds many counts of this clonotype. The chain has TRBV11-2 and TRBJ2-3, with 7 positions matching TRBD2. Germline-derived CDR1 and CDR2 are SGHAT and FQNNGV. The CDR3 sequence is 15 residues long. With 5 bases clipped from V and 3 bases from J, the junction kept 8 bases outside the gene matches. CDR3 DNA: TGTGCCAGCAGCGATCCGGGACTACGGACAGATACGCAGTATTTT. As protein: CASSDPGLRTDTQYF.

This clonotype was counted many times. V gene TRBV20-1 combines with J gene TRBJ1-2; 9 positions agree with TRBD1. Trimming cost V 8 bases and J 8 bases; bases outside gene matches: 21. This CDR3 region has 16 residues. CDR1 is DFQATT and CDR2 is SNEGSKA in the germline V gene (reference sequence). DNA for the CDR3: TGCAGTTCACATCCTCTTGGGACAGGGCGTTCTAGCGGCTACACCTTC. Translation gives CSSHPLGTGRSSGYTF.

A few counts support this clonotype. The chain combines TRBV11-3 with TRBJ2-2; D is uncertain. CDR3 size: 13 residues. The V and J ends lost 3 bases and 9 bases respectively, with 11 bases between them. CDR1 SGHNT and CDR2 YENEEA come from the germline V gene. This CDR3 is CASSFASGRELFF. The CDR3 region has the DNA TGTGCCAGCAGCTTCGCATCTGGCCGGGAGCTGTTTTTT.

At least ten counts were recorded for this clonotype. The rearrangement links TRBV5-6 to TRBJ2-5; 15 bases map to TRBD2. The CDR3 has 15 residues. The V and J ends lost 5 bases and 5 bases, in that order; junction bases with no gene match: 4. Germline lookup yields CDR1 SGHDT and CDR2 YYEEEE. CDR3 coding DNA: TGTGCCAGCAGAAAAGGACTAGCGGGAGGGGAGACCCAGTACTTC. Amino acids: CASRKGLAGGETQYF.

Comments on this clonotype: Just one base apart from a much larger clone, this may be a read error. The chain employs TRBV19 and TRBJ2-5, with 13 bases identical to TRBD2. Germline V gives CDR1 LNHDA, CDR2 SQIVND (reference sequence). The CDR3 runs to 16 residues. V lost 5 bases and J lost 5; bases outside the gene matches: 8. The DNA of the CDR3 is TGTGCCAGTAGTGCCCCCGGGACTAGCGGGATGGAGACCCAGTACTTC. It yields the protein CASSAPGTSGMETQYF.

This clonotype was counted many times. The chain links TRBV6-1 to TRBJ2-1; TRBD2 agrees at 7 bases. The CDR3 contains 16 residues. Per germline, CDR1 MNHNS and CDR2 SASEGT. V gave up 6 bases and J gave up 0 bases; unmatched junction bases: 8. The CDR3 sequence: CASRRSGLSSYNEQFF. The CDR3 nucleotides read TGTGCCAGCAGACGTAGCGGGCTCAGCTCCTACAATGAGCAGTTCTTC.

Comment on this clonotype: A much larger clone is a single base away; this may be a read error. The chain uses TRBV2 and TRBJ2-1; no definite D call. Per germline, CDR1 SNHLY and CDR2 FYNNEI. CDR3 length: 14 amino acids. Trimming shortened V by 7 bases and J by 8 bases, and 18 bases separated the two germline ends. The CDR3 DNA sequence: TGTGCCAGCAAAACGATCAGCTCTGGGGATGAGCAGTTCTTC. Protein sequence: CASKTISSGDEQFF.

This clonotype showed up many times. The chain uses TRBV5-6 and TRBJ2-5; 11 nucleotides align to TRBD2. The CDR3 contains 16 residues. Germline V gives CDR1 SGHDT, CDR2 YYEEEE. J lost 1 base, V lost 0 bases, and 2 bases had no gene match. The CDR3 loop is CASSLGLAGIQETQYF. The CDR3 nucleotides read TGTGCCAGCAGCTTGGGACTAGCGGGAATCCAAGAGACCCAGTACTTC.

Concerning this clonotype itself: Just one base apart from a much larger clone, this may be a read error. The chain is built from TRBV4-2 and TRBJ1-5; no clear D. CDR3 length: 15 residues. Germline CDR1 LGHNA, CDR2 YNFKEQ. The CDR3 protein is CVSSQEAGQSQPQHF. CDR3 nucleotide sequence: TGTGTCAGCAGCCAAGAGGCAGGTCAAAGTCAGCCCCAGCATTTT.

This clonotype was seen ten or more times. The chain links TRBV6-6 to TRBJ2-7, with D possibly called TRBD1 or TRBD2 (6 bases each). Trimming took 7 bases from V and 4 from J, leaving 20 bases between them. CDR3 length: 15 residues. Germline loops: CDR1 MNHNY, CDR2 SVGAGI (reference sequence). CDR3 amino acids: CASTPRGTAVYEQYF. The CDR3 nucleotides read TGTGCCAGCACCCCGAGGGGGACTGCTGTATACGAGCAGTACTTC.

This clonotype has a count of ten or more. The chain is built from TRBV29-1 and TRBJ2-1; D call uncertain. CDR1 and CDR2 from the germline V gene are SQVTM and ANQGSEA. Trimming cost V 4 bases and J 3 bases, with 10 bases left between them. The CDR3 has 13 residues. The DNA for the CDR3 is TGCAGCGTTGGAAGTCGGAGCTACAATGAGCAGTTCTTC. Its protein is CSVGSRSYNEQFF.

This clonotype has ten or more counts. The chain has TRBV5-1 and TRBJ2-3; 7 nucleotides match TRBD1. There are 15 residues in the CDR3. Germline CDR1 SGHRS, CDR2 YFSETQ. J lost 1 base, V lost 1 base, and 3 bases had no gene match. CDR3 region: CASSLTGDGTDTQYF. The CDR3 bases are TGCGCCAGCAGCTTGACAGGGGACGGCACAGATACGCAGTATTTT.

This clonotype was picked up many times. The chain recombines TRBV4-1 with TRBJ2-7; 10 nucleotides line up with TRBD1. V lost 1 base to trimming and J lost 2 bases; unmatched junction nucleotides: 2. The germline V gene encodes CDR1 MGHRA and CDR2 YSYEKL. The CDR3 is 15 residues long. The CDR3 DNA reads as TGCGCCAGCAGCCAAGCCGGGACAGGGGCCTACGAGCAGTACTTC. This gives the protein CASSQAGTGAYEQYF.

This clonotype was picked up many times. The rearrangement joins TRBV5-1 to TRBJ1-6; no reliable D call. The CDR3 loop spans 15 amino acids. CDR1 SGHRS and CDR2 YFSETQ come from the germline V gene. V was trimmed by 1 base and J by 9 bases, leaving 14 bases between them. Written as DNA, the CDR3 is TGCGCCAGCAGCTTGTATGGGGAAGAGAGTTCACCCCTCCACTTT. As protein: CASSLYGEESSPLHF.

At least ten counts were recorded for this clonotype. The rearrangement joins TRBV7-9 to TRBJ1-2; D is unclear. V lost 1 base to trimming and J lost 4 bases, with 13 bases between them. This CDR3 is 15 amino acids long. Germline V gives CDR1 SEHNR, CDR2 FQNEAQ (reference sequence). CDR3 in amino acids: CASSLGDISFYGYTF. In nucleotides, the CDR3 is TGTGCCAGCAGCTTAGGTGACATATCCTTCTATGGCTACACCTTC. The full variable domain, rest sourced from reference TRBV7-9 and TRBJ1-2, is DTGVSQNPRHKITKRGQNVTFRCDPISEHNRLYWYRQTLGQGPEFLTYFQNEAQLEKSRLLSDRFSAERPKGSFSTLEIQRTEQGDSAMYLCASSLGDISFYGYTFGSGTRLTVV.

The gene calls are TRBV3-1 and TRBJ1-5; TRBD1 might be the D (5 bases). From germline, CDR1 is LGHDT and CDR2 YNNKEL (reference sequence). V lost 1 base to trimming and J lost 8 bases, with 15 bases between them. The CDR3 runs 15 residues. The CDR3 reads CASSQGGGRVKPQHF. CDR3 nucleotide sequence: TGTGCCAGCAGCCAAGGAGGTGGCAGGGTAAAGCCCCAGCATTTT. Full variable domain (missing parts from reference TRBV3-1 and TRBJ1-5): DTAVSQTPKYLVTQMGNDKSIKCEQNLGHDTMYWYKQDSKKFLKIMFSYNNKELIINETVPNRFSPKSPDKAHLNLHINSLELGDSAVYFCASSQGGGRVKPQHFGDGTRLSIL.

Worth noting for this clonotype: It may be a read error: a sequence one base away is much more abundant. The rearrangement uses TRBV19 and TRBJ2-7; D ambiguous. The CDR3 has 14 amino acids. V was trimmed by 8 bases and J by 0 bases, leaving 14 bases between them. From germline, CDR1 is LNHDA and CDR2 SQIVND (reference sequence). The CDR3 region has the DNA TGTGCCAGTGGTACATCTGCTAGCTCCTACGAGCAGTACTTC. This encodes CASGTSASSYEQYF.

On this clonotype: A read error may be the cause here, since a much bigger clone is one base away. The chain is built from TRBV5-1 and TRBJ2-1; 8 bases match TRBD2. From germline, CDR1 is SGHRS and CDR2 YFSETQ. The CDR3 is 18 amino acids. The CDR3 loop reads CASSPVGGGVSSYDEQFF. In DNA form, the CDR3 reads TGCGCCAGCAGCCCGGTCGGGGGGGGGGTGAGCTCCTACGATGAGCAGTTCTTC.

Notes on this clonotype: A much bigger clone sits one base away, suggesting this may be a read error. The V gene is TRBV6-5, the J gene TRBJ1-4; D is uncertain. The CDR3 contains 14 residues. Deletions cut 5 bases from V and 0 bases from J, with 7 bases between. CDR1 and CDR2 (germline): MNHEY, SVGAGI. The CDR3 is CASSKSATNEKLFF. In nucleotides, the CDR3 is TGTGCCAGCAGTAAATCTGCAACTAATGAAAAACTGTTTTTT.

This clonotype was observed at least ten times. The chain joins TRBV7-9 to TRBJ2-5; D is ambiguous. The CDR3 has 14 amino acids. The germline V gene has CDR1 SEHNR and CDR2 FQNEAQ (reference sequence). Trimming took 2 bases from V and 5 from J, leaving 12 bases between them. CDR3: CASSLYGRFETQYF. The CDR3 nucleotides read TGTGCCAGCAGCTTATATGGCCGGTTTGAGACCCAGTACTTC.

This clonotype came up many times. The CDR3: CASTSIDTQYF. CDR3 sequence (DNA): TGTGCCAGCACGTCCATAGATACGCAGTATTTT. The gene calls are TRBV7-2 and TRBJ2-3; D ambiguous. This CDR3 comprises 11 residues. The V end lost 7 bases, the J end lost 5 bases, and 7 bases lay between the germline ends. The germline gives CDR1 SGHTA, CDR2 FQGNSA.